The 17 T cell receptor beta chains given below trace back to one sample, sequenced in a study of shared T cell receptors in the human thymus. Only in-frame clones appear in the TCRdb table, and some are missing; sequencing was by immunoSEQ multiplex PCR. The sample contains about 660,000 clones, approximately 88% of which appear only once. These sequences were also reported in another study, on human thymus T cells.

Sequenced sample: thymocytes. These receptors all come from a boy younger than two with a congenital heart defect.

CDR3 in DNA: TGTGCCAGCAGCTCCGGACTAGCGGGGCCCTACGAGCAGTACTTC. Translating it yields CASSSGLAGPYEQYF. The rearrangement uses TRBV7-2 and TRBJ2-7; TRBD2 aligns across 12 bases. This CDR3 spans 15 amino acids. With 4 bases clipped from V and 2 bases from J, the junction kept 3 bases outside the gene matches. CDR1 is SGHTA and CDR2 is FQGNSA in the germline V gene. The complete variable domain, with remaining parts taken from reference TRBV7-2 and TRBJ2-7, reads GAGVSQSPSNKVTEKGKDVELRCDPISGHTALYWYRQSLGQGLEFLIYFQGNSAPDKSGLPSDRFSAERTGGSVSTLTIQRTQQEDSAVYLCASSSGLAGPYEQYFGPGTRLTVT.

The chain combines TRBV5-6 with TRBJ2-7; D may be TRBD2 (6 bases). The CDR3 is made up of 13 amino acids. Germline V gene sequence: CDR1 SGHDT, CDR2 YYEEEE. The V and J ends lost 4 bases and 6 bases respectively, with 14 bases between them. DNA for the CDR3: TGTGCCAGCAGCCAACATATCGGGGGCGAGCAGTACTTC. Its translation: CASSQHIGGEQYF.

V is TRBV4-2 and J is TRBJ2-7; 7 nucleotides agree with TRBD2. Germline-derived CDR1 and CDR2 are LGHNA and YNFKEQ. V lost 0 bases and J lost 3; bases outside the gene matches: 8. CDR3 size: 16 residues. CDR3 DNA: TGTGCCAGCAGCCAAGATGTGGGAGGGACTTACTACGAGCAGTACTTC. It codes for CASSQDVGGTYYEQYF.

This clone was counted a single time. The chain carries TRBV10-2 and TRBJ2-7; 10 positions agree with TRBD2. Germline CDR1 and CDR2: WSHSY and SAAADI. Losses at the gene ends were 8 bases for V and 12 bases for J; bases not matched to a gene: 7. The CDR3 contains 11 residues. CDR3 sequence reads: CASGEREGLYF. In DNA, the CDR3 is TGCGCCAGCGGGGAGCGGGAGGGCCTGTACTTC.

This chain links TRBV2 with TRBJ1-3; TRBD1 agrees at 8 bases. J lost 0 bases, V lost 5 bases, and 12 bases had no gene match. The CDR3 is 18 amino acids. Per germline, CDR1 SNHLY and CDR2 FYNNEI. The DNA for the CDR3 is TGTGCCAGCAGTTCGCCGGGACAGGAGATTTTCTCTGGAAACACCATATATTTT. It is translated as CASSSPGQEIFSGNTIYF.

This rearrangement joins TRBV6-5 to TRBJ2-7; TRBD1 matches 7 bases. The CDR3 is 14 residues long. Germline V gives CDR1 MNHEY, CDR2 SVGAGI. With V trimmed by 6 bases and J by 6 bases, 11 bases remained unmatched. CDR3 protein: CASSPRGSLIEQYF. CDR3 nucleotide sequence: TGTGCCAGCAGCCCCAGGGGGTCTCTAATCGAGCAGTACTTC.

The rearrangement links TRBV4-2 to TRBJ2-2, with a tentative D call TRBD2 (6 bases). V lost 1 base, J lost 2 bases, and 8 bases lay in between. The germline V gene has CDR1 LGHNA and CDR2 YNFKEQ. This CDR3 has 15 amino acids. The CDR3 DNA is TGTGCCAGCAGCCAAGGGGACTTTAACACCGGGGAGCTGTTTTTT. It yields the protein CASSQGDFNTGELFF.

This chain joins TRBV4-1 and TRBJ2-3, with a possible D match to TRBD2 (6 bases). The V end lost 0 bases, the J end lost 1 base, and 20 bases lay between the germline ends. The CDR3 consists of 19 residues. Looked up from germline, CDR1 is MGHRA and CDR2 is YSYEKL. CDR3 nucleotides: TGCGCCAGCAGCCAAGATCCCCGGGAGATCGGGACGTGCACAGATACGCAGTATTTT. It encodes CASSQDPREIGTCTDTQYF.

The rearrangement joins TRBV30 to TRBJ1-1; TRBD1 matches at 7 bases. Germline CDR1 GTSNPN, CDR2 SVGIG (reference sequence). The CDR3 spans 14 residues. V lost 2 bases to trimming and J lost 5 bases; unmatched junction nucleotides: 8. The CDR3 sequence: CAWSRIQGRTEAFF. DNA for the CDR3: TGTGCCTGGAGTAGGATACAGGGGAGGACTGAAGCTTTCTTT. Full variable domain (outside the CDR3, taken from reference TRBV30 and TRBJ1-1): SQTIHQWPATLVQPVGSPLSLECTVEGTSNPNLYWYRQAAGRGLQLLFYSVGIGQISSEVPQNLSASRPQDRQFILSSKKLLLSDSGFYLCAWSRIQGRTEAFFGQGTRLTVV.

The chain couples TRBV4-1 to TRBJ2-3; 16 nucleotides agree with TRBD2. The V and J ends lost 2 bases and 3 bases, in that order; junction bases with no gene match: 8. Germline lookup yields CDR1 MGHRA and CDR2 YSYEKL. CDR3 length: 19 residues. CDR3 sequence reads: CASSQNGTSGRAGTDTQYF. The CDR3 bases are TGCGCCAGCAGCCAAAACGGGACTAGCGGGAGGGCCGGGACAGATACGCAGTATTTT.

This sequence joins TRBV5-8 and TRBJ2-7; possibly TRBD1 for D (6 bases). Germline V gene sequence: CDR1 SGHTS, CDR2 YDEGEE. The CDR3 is made up of 15 amino acids. The V and J ends lost 4 bases and 3 bases respectively, with 17 bases between them. In DNA, the CDR3 is TGTGCCAGCAGCGGTCCACAGGGTTTAGGCTACGAGCAGTACTTC. This codes for CASSGPQGLGYEQYF.

V gene TRBV1 combines with J gene TRBJ2-1; TRBD2 is taken as the D call from the table, unchecked against the DNA. TRBV1 is deemed a pseudogene. The CDR3 is 17 residues long. The CDR3 DNA reads TGCACCAGCAGCCCGGGGACTAGCGGGAGAGTGAACAATGAGCAGTTCTTC. This sequence encodes CTSSPGTSGRVNNEQFF.

V is TRBV25-1 and J is TRBJ2-7, with 8 nucleotides matching TRBD1. The CDR3 spans 16 residues. J gave up 6 bases and V 0 bases, and 10 bases lay outside the gene matches. Germline CDR1 reads MGHDK; CDR2 reads SYGVNS. CDR3 coding DNA: TGTGCCAGCAGTGAATATTGGCAGGGGGCTGCATCCGAGCAGTACTTC. It codes for CASSEYWQGAASEQYF.

The chain links TRBV30 to TRBJ2-1, with 9 bases lining up with TRBD2. There are 14 residues in the CDR3. V was pared by 3 bases and J by 5 bases, with 5 bases of the junction left unmatched. CDR1 GTSNPN and CDR2 SVGIG come from the germline V gene (reference sequence). The CDR3 DNA sequence: TGTGCCTGGAGCCGGCGGGAGGGCCACAATGAGCAGTTCTTC. It is translated as CAWSRREGHNEQFF.

V usage is TRBV13 and J usage is TRBJ2-5, with TRBD1 identical over 8 bases. Germline loops: CDR1 PRHDT, CDR2 FYEKMQ (reference sequence). Trimming cost V 5 bases and J 2 bases; bases outside gene matches: 16. This CDR3 spans 18 amino acids. CDR3 in amino acids: CASSAGAGQAGGQETQYF. The CDR3 DNA sequence: TGTGCCAGCAGCGCCGGTGCGGGACAGGCCGGAGGGCAAGAGACCCAGTACTTC.

The rearrangement joins TRBV10-3 to TRBJ2-7, with TRBD1 matching over 8 bases. The CDR3 is 14 residues long. The germline gives CDR1 ENHRY, CDR2 SYGVKD. V gave up 6 bases and J gave up 6 bases; unmatched junction bases: 10. The CDR3 DNA is TGTGCCATCAGCGCAGGGGGCGCAGGCAGCGAGCAGTACTTC. This gives the protein CAISAGGAGSEQYF.

The chain carries TRBV5-4 and TRBJ2-7; 11 bases align to TRBD2. With 4 bases clipped from V and 4 bases from J, the junction kept 13 bases outside the gene matches. Looked up from germline, CDR1 is SGHNT and CDR2 is YYREEE (reference sequence). The CDR3 consists of 17 residues. The CDR3 protein is CASSNYRTSGPPYEQYF. CDR3 DNA: TGTGCCAGCAGCAACTATCGGACTAGCGGGCCTCCTTACGAGCAGTACTTC. Filled out from reference TRBV5-4 and TRBJ2-7, the complete variable domain reads ETGVTQSPTHLIKTRGQQVTLRCSSQSGHNTVSWYQQALGQGPQFIFQYYREEENGRGNFPPRFSGLQFPNYSSELNVNALELDDSALYLCASSNYRTSGPPYEQYFGPGTRLTVT.